This T cell receptor (beta chain) was recovered during a study of OX40 agonist ivuxolimab in advanced cancers. Sequencing used immunoSEQ multiplex PCR; TCRdb keeps in-frame clones, though not all of them. This repertoire shows around 140,000 clones, 90% found once; its top ten account for approximately 1%. Patients had blood sampled at baseline and again on cycle 4 day 1 and cycle 7 day 1. Germline loops: CDR1 MRHNA, CDR2 SNTAGT. The V end lost 2 bases, the J end lost 5 bases, and 9 bases lay between the germline ends. This CDR3 has 13 residues. Sample: CD4+ or CD8+ T cells sorted from blood, taken in a trial of the OX40 agonist ivuxolimab. This TCR was recovered from an adult with an advanced solid tumor such as melanoma, head and neck, liver or kidney cancer. V usage is TRBV6-4 and J usage is TRBJ1-1; D perhaps matches TRBD1 (5 bases). CDR3 residues: CASSDGDSTEAFF. Written as DNA, the CDR3 is TGTGCCAGCAGTGACGGAGACAGTACTGAAGCTTTCTTT.